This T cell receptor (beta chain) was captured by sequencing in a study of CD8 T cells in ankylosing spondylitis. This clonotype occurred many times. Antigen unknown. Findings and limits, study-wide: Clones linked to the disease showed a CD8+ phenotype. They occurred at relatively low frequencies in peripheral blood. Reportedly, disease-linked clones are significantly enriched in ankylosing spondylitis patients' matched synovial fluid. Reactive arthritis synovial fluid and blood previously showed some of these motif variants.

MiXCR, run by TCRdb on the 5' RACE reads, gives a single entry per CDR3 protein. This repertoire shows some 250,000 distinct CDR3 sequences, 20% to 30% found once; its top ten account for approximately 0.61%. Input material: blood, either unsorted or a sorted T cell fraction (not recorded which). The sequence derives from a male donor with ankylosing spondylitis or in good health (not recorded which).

For the CDR3, the DNA is TGTGCCACCAGTGACCCCCGACGGTCCGATCAGCCCCAGCATTTT. Protein: CATSDPRRSDQPQHF. The genes are TRBV24-1 and TRBJ1-5; D not resolved. The CDR3 loop spans 15 amino acids. Germline loops: CDR1 KGHDR, CDR2 SFDVKD. Trimming shortened V by 4 bases and J by 5 bases, and 14 bases separated the two germline ends.